The T cell receptor beta chain described here comes from a study of blood T cell repertoires in COVID-19. On the study more broadly: Sources were T cells, B-cell-depleted T cells, or PBMCs; the material itself was cDNA or gDNA.

Trimming pared 2 bases from V and 1 base from J, leaving 14 bases between. This CDR3 is built from 16 residues. The V gene's germline CDR1 is KGHSH and CDR2 LQKENI. Per the authors' pipeline: Amplified reference gene primers provided the basis for estimating nucleated cell counts. Using immunoSEQ multiplex PCR, the repertoire was profiled, and TCRdb retains in-frame clones only, with some absent. The V and J calls and clone size are taken from that table; D and trimming were inferred from the DNA. This sample has roughly 200,000 clones, with around 85% found just once. The V gene is TRBV18, the J gene TRBJ2-5, with a tentative D call TRBD2 (5 bases). The material sequenced was peripheral blood. This receptor was identified in a man between 45 and 60 years old who had recovered from COVID-19. For the CDR3, the DNA is TGTGCCAGCTCACCAATAGGGAGTTTAGGCCAAGAGACCCAGTACTTC. Residues: CASSPIGSLGQETQYF.